This T cell receptor beta chain appears in the sequencing data of a study of monozygotic twins with cystic fibrosis. General observations from the study: Monozygotic CF twins shared more identical nucleotide clonotypes than unrelated patients. Median Simpson clonality of roughly 0.0093 suggested naive T cells predominated.

Assay used: immunoSEQ multiplex PCR; TCRdb lists only in-frame clones, some missing. The table has 25,000 to 35,000 clones, over 80% seen once; the top ten hold just under 0.9%. About this clone itself: The antigen is unknown.

The receptor's source is a girl aged 2 to 9 with cystic fibrosis. Specimen: blood.

CDR3 in DNA: TGTGCCAGCAGCTTACCGGGTTCAGAAGCTTTCTTT. This translates into CASSLPGSEAFF. The V gene is TRBV13, the J gene TRBJ1-1, with D hard to call. From germline, CDR1 is PRHDT and CDR2 FYEKMQ (reference sequence). V lost 2 bases to trimming and J lost 8 bases, with 9 bases between them. The CDR3 runs to 12 residues.